These 13 T cell receptor beta chains share one sample of origin, sequenced in a study of T-cell memory formation after mild COVID-19. TCRdb called the 5' RACE reads again in MiXCR, with one record for every CDR3 protein. The table has about 260,000 distinct CDR3 sequences, around 15% seen once. The sequencing input was PBMCs or a T cell subset sorted from them (not recorded which). The receptors come from a man between 18 and 29 years old who had mild COVID-19 (a few samples of this study predate the infection). Cell type and time point are not known.

The CDR3 bases are TGTGCCAGCAGCCCGCCCGGGACAGGGTTACGGACTGAAGCTTTCTTT. Translation: CASSPPGTGLRTEAFF. The chain carries TRBV28 and TRBJ1-1; 9 bases agree with TRBD1. This CDR3 comprises 16 residues. From germline, CDR1 is MDHEN and CDR2 SYDVKM. After removal of 6 bases from V and 5 bases from J, the junction contained 13 bases not matched to a gene.

V is TRBV12-3 or TRBV12-4 and J is TRBJ2-3; TRBD2 agrees at 9 bases. The V segment lost 6 bases and the J segment 0 bases; nucleotides outside the gene matches: 4. This CDR3 comprises 15 residues. The CDR3 is CASSPSGDSTDTQYF. The CDR3 nucleotides are TGTGCCAGCAGCCCTAGCGGGGATAGCACAGATACGCAGTATTTT.

The V and J genes are TRBV6-5 and TRBJ1-2; D is perhaps TRBD1 (5 bases). Trimming cost V 1 base and J 7 bases, with 19 bases left between them. The length of the CDR3 is 16 residues. CDR1 and CDR2 from the germline V gene are MNHEY and SVGAGI. The CDR3 reads CASSYLEGRRDGGYTF. As DNA, the CDR3 is TGTGCCAGCAGTTACTTAGAGGGCCGGCGGGACGGTGGCTACACCTTC.

This rearrangement joins TRBV6-5 to TRBJ2-3; 7 bases align to TRBD2. The CDR3 runs to 14 residues. Per germline, CDR1 MNHEY and CDR2 SVGAGI. The V and J ends lost 6 bases and 0 bases, in that order; junction bases with no gene match: 3. In nucleotides, the CDR3 is TGTGCCAGCAGCCCAGCGGGGAGCACAGATACGCAGTATTTT. Residues: CASSPAGSTDTQYF.

This clonotype appeared a few times. This sequence joins TRBV5-1 and TRBJ2-3, with TRBD2 matching 8 bases. With V trimmed by 4 bases and J by 2 bases, 12 bases remained unmatched. Looked up from germline, CDR1 is SGHRS and CDR2 is YFSETQ. There are 17 residues in the CDR3. The CDR3 region has the DNA TGCGCCAGCAGCCACTACTCACTAGCGGAAATCACAGATACGCAGTATTTT. This sequence encodes CASSHYSLAEITDTQYF.

This clonotype showed up many times. This chain links TRBV18 with TRBJ2-7; tentatively, D is TRBD1 or TRBD2 (6 bases each). This CDR3 has 14 residues. Trimming cost V 6 bases and J 3 bases, with 15 bases left between them. Germline CDR1 is KGHSH and CDR2 is LQKENI. The DNA of the CDR3 is TGTGCCAGCTCTCACGGAGGGGGAGGCTACGAGCAGTACTTC. Translation gives CASSHGGGGYEQYF.

The J gene is TRBJ1-1, the V gene TRBV6-6; D is uncertain. In germline, CDR1 is MNHNY, CDR2 SVGAGI (reference sequence). The CDR3 extends over 14 amino acids. V gave up 0 bases and J gave up 4 bases, with 9 bases separating them. The CDR3 region is CASSYSGRSTEAFF. DNA of the CDR3: TGTGCCAGCAGTTACTCTGGCAGGAGCACTGAAGCTTTCTTT.

There are a few counts of this clonotype. The V call is TRBV12-3 or TRBV12-4, the J call TRBJ2-7; 8 positions match TRBD1. CDR3 size: 14 residues. Trimming at V came to 6 bases and at J to 4 bases, leaving 8 bases not matched to a gene. The CDR3 DNA sequence: TGTGCCAGCAGATCGACAGGGGCTAGGTACGAGCAGTACTTC. As protein: CASRSTGARYEQYF.

J is TRBJ2-3 and V is TRBV10-2; 10 bases match TRBD1. Unmatched junction bases numbered 12, after V lost 5 bases and J lost 4 bases. The CDR3 runs to 17 residues. Germline V gives CDR1 WSHSY, CDR2 SAAADI. The CDR3 region is CASSHRDRGLSADTQYF. The DNA of the CDR3 is TGCGCCAGCAGTCACCGGGACAGGGGTTTATCAGCAGATACGCAGTATTTT.

This clonotype occurred many times. The chain carries TRBV5-1 and TRBJ2-3, with D maybe TRBD1 (6 bases). The V and J ends lost 1 base and 6 bases respectively, with 9 bases between them. This CDR3 has 13 amino acids. Per the germline V gene, CDR1 is SGHRS and CDR2 is YFSETQ. CDR3 amino acids: CASSLHRVDTQYF. As DNA, the CDR3 is TGCGCCAGCAGCTTGCACAGGGTGGATACGCAGTATTTT.

The rearrangement joins TRBV7-8 to TRBJ1-5; 8 bases are shared with TRBD1. J gave up 0 bases and V 5 bases, and 6 bases lay outside the gene matches. The CDR3 has 16 amino acids. Germline V gene data show CDR1 as SGHVS and CDR2 as FQNEAQ. Here the CDR3 DNA reads TGTGCCAGCAGCGCGACAGGGGAGTATAGCAATCAGCCCCAGCATTTT. Translation gives CASSATGEYSNQPQHF.

This clonotype was seen ten or more times. V usage is TRBV4-3 and J usage is TRBJ1-1; D remains unclear. Germline V gives CDR1 LGHNA, CDR2 YSLEER. This CDR3 region has 16 residues. Trimming took off 3 bases at V and 3 bases at J, with 17 bases between the two ends. CDR3 DNA sequence: TGCGCCAGCAGCCATGACGATTGGGGTTCGGACACTGAAGCTTTCTTT. Encoded protein: CASSHDDWGSDTEAFF.

This clonotype was counted a few times. This rearrangement joins TRBV4-3 to TRBJ2-1, with D tentatively TRBD1 (5 bases). V dropped 4 bases and J dropped 7 bases, with 14 bases sitting between them. Germline values: CDR1 LGHNA, CDR2 YSLEER. This CDR3 comprises 14 residues. The CDR3: CASSPQGALNEQFF. DNA of the CDR3: TGCGCCAGCAGCCCTCAAGGGGCCCTTAATGAGCAGTTCTTC.